What follows is one T cell receptor beta chain and its context. This clone's antigen is unknown. No much larger clone is present one base from it, and per-base qualities are unavailable. This entry belongs to a study of T cells in Graves' hyperthyroidism and ophthalmopathy (dated by TCRdb to the late 2010s). Regarding the study in general: Peripheral blood was collected at initial diagnosis, before any treatment. TCR V-J signatures able to tell the groups apart were searched for in a discovery cohort of 90 to 100 patients, of whom around 42 had Graves' ophthalmopathy and around 56 had stable Graves' hyperthyroidism. Whether ophthalmopathy could be predicted prospectively was tested in an independent validation cohort made up of approximately 19 hyperthyroidism patients plus 17 patients who later progressed to ophthalmopathy. The approximately 98 discovery patients were randomly divided into training and test sets at a 7:3 ratio. Thyroid tissue and blood T-cell repertoires from about 6 Graves' hyperthyroidism patients were also compared in the study. Following sampling, methimazole starting at 30 mg daily was given to hyperthyroidism patients, and high-dose intravenous methylprednisolone was given to ophthalmopathy patients. The paper reports TCR Vbeta CDR3 sequencing of 140 or so peripheral blood samples: under 45 ophthalmopathy, 70 to 85 hyperthyroidism and approximately 17 progressor patients. What the authors observed across the whole study: Ophthalmopathy was separated from stable hyperthyroidism by a 13 V-J signature model, with just over 85% sensitivity and roughly 81% specificity obtained in cross-validation and 80%/75% obtained in testing. Sample size was not statistically predetermined, and blinding of investigators to group allocation was not performed. In validation, the model predicted progression to ophthalmopathy a median of roughly 6.1 months before onset, with roughly 68% sensitivity and almost 75% specificity. Most expanded thyroid clonotypes (frequency above 0.001) were also detected in blood, suggesting blood repertoires may reflect thyroid immune responses.

TCR beta CDR3 regions were amplified from RNA transcripts. The TCR CDR3 was subjected to a first round of RT-PCR using the HTBI primer set and the Qiagen OneStep RT-PCR kit. A second multiplex PCR round built the libraries, followed by size selection and purification. Libraries were sequenced paired-end with 100 bp reads on an Illumina HiSeq2000. Concerning the study's data processing: SOAPnuke was used to process the raw data, with reads discarded if the reads contained adapters or uncalled bases, had a mean Phred below 15, or lacked an exact constant-primer or identifier match. COPE v1.2.5 was used to merge high-quality paired reads, and clonotypes were defined as unique nucleotide sequences. MiTCR v1.1 was used to align clonotypes to the IMGT TRBV, TRBD and TRBJ reference segments. Only V-J combinations with frequency above 0.0001, covering about 99% of repertoires, were analysed. The TCS score was defined as F50 (clonal expansion) divided by E x V (chaos), with BLOSUM62-based TCRdist calculated between CDR3 peptides within each V-J. Welch's t-statistics and random forest reduced 500 to 650 V-J features to roughly 13, which were used in a naive Bayes classifier (R e1071). TCRdb took the public reads, trimmed them with fastp at Q25, ran MiXCR for clone calling and kept in-frame beta chains. One record per CDR3 amino acid sequence lists the most common genes and DNA. The V and J calls reflect TCRdb's pipeline rather than the authors' work. The sample table records about 52,000 distinct CDR3 sequences; under 50% of these occur just once. Roughly a tenth of the sample belongs to the ten largest clones.

Moderately to severely active disease, a Clinical Activity Score of at least 3, a NOSPECS grade of at least 4, and a duration under 3 months were present in ophthalmopathy patients. Any patient with an uncontrolled infection, another autoimmune disease, pregnancy or lactation was excluded. Diagnoses were established on the basis of clinical symptoms, serum thyroxine and TRAb, thyroid ultrasound, and orbital computed tomography. PBMCs were isolated from 7.5 to 10 ml of fresh peripheral blood by Ficoll-Paque density gradient centrifugation. Total RNA was extracted using Trizol reagent, and RNA quality was assessed on an Agilent 2100 Bioanalyzer. CDR3 length: 15 amino acids, cysteine to phenylalanine. Solely the CDR3 DNA is kept, with 45 bases framed from the first base. V loses 5 bases at its end and J loses 3 bases; junction bases beyond the gene matches: 5. As encoded in the germline V gene, CDR1 is MNHEY while CDR2 is SVGAGI.

The V and J genes are TRBV6-5 and TRBJ1-5; 9 nucleotides in the junction match TRBD1. The receptor's source is a woman aged 45-65 years with Graves' ophthalmopathy. Input material: blood. The DNA reads TGTGCCAGCAGTCCGGACAGGGGCCCCAATCAGCCCCAGCATTTT. It encodes CASSPDRGPNQPQHF.